The 24 T cell receptor beta chains in this list originate from one sample, sequenced in a study of vaccination and CD4 T cells after COVID-19. These receptors' antigens are unknown. Sequencing of cultured CD4+ T cell DNA used the Oncomine TCR Beta short-read assay. In TCRdb, the PCR reads were re-called with MiXCR into one record per CDR3 protein. This sample has 11,000 to 15,000 distinct CDR3 sequences; 25% to 35% occur once, and the top ten carry under 25%. Indicated treatment: roughly 10-day PBMC culture with coronavirus spike peptide pools or control peptides (ViraFEST assay). The material sequenced was cultured CD4+ T cells from blood. Source of these receptors: a human donor with COVID-19.

This clonotype was recorded a few times. The chain links TRBV6-1 to TRBJ2-5, with TRBD2 matching over 12 bases. Germline loops: CDR1 MNHNS, CDR2 SASEGT. V lost 5 bases and J lost 3; bases outside the gene matches: 4. The CDR3 totals 15 residues. This CDR3 is CASSHPSGGEETQYF. In nucleotides, the CDR3 is TGTGCCAGCAGTCACCCTAGCGGGGGGGAAGAGACCCAGTACTTC.

This clonotype qualifies as medium-sized. This chain links TRBV20-1 with TRBJ1-2; 10 bases are a match to TRBD1. V shed 1 base and J 6 bases; nucleotides not matched to a gene: 8. CDR1 DFQATT and CDR2 SNEGSKA come from the germline V gene (reference sequence). The CDR3 contains 15 residues. In DNA form, the CDR3 reads TGCAGTGCTAGAGGGATCCCCGGGACAGGGGATGGCTACACCTTC. Translation: CSARGIPGTGDGYTF.

The chain joins TRBV12-3 or TRBV12-4 to TRBJ1-6; D unclear. This CDR3 region has 14 residues. The V end was cut by 4 bases, the J end by 10 bases, with 14 bases between. CDR3 in amino acids: CASSSALSPSPLHF. The CDR3 nucleotides read TGTGCCAGCAGTTCGGCCCTTTCCCCATCACCCCTCCACTTT.

This clonotype has a handful of counts. The gene calls are TRBV20-1 and TRBJ1-5, with D hard to call. With 2 bases removed from V and 1 base from J, the gap between germline ends came to 3 bases. The CDR3 length is 12 residues. The germline V gene has CDR1 DFQATT and CDR2 SNEGSKA (reference sequence). DNA for the CDR3: TGCAGTGCTAGACGGAGCAATCAGCCCCAGCATTTT. Translation gives CSARRSNQPQHF.

V usage is TRBV28 and J usage is TRBJ2-7; 8 bases line up with TRBD1. V lost 5 bases, J lost 6 bases, and 9 bases stayed unmatched. From germline, CDR1 is MDHEN and CDR2 SYDVKM. There are 14 residues in the CDR3. The CDR3 nucleotides read TGTGCCAGCAGTCGACAGGGGCAGAAATCCGAGCAGTACTTC. This codes for CASSRQGQKSEQYF.

This clonotype was detected only a few times. The genes are TRBV6-1 and TRBJ1-1; D uncertain. This CDR3 comprises 14 residues. The V gene lost 6 bases and the J gene lost 0 bases, with 11 bases spanning the gap. The germline CDR1 and CDR2 sequences are MNHNS and SASEGT. CDR3 coding DNA: TGTGCCAGCAGGGCGGGCCCCGTGAACACTGAAGCTTTCTTT. Residues: CASRAGPVNTEAFF.

The chain employs TRBV19 and TRBJ1-2; no definite D call. The CDR3 spans 12 residues. Trimming took off 7 bases at V and 3 bases at J, with 9 bases between the two ends. The germline gives CDR1 LNHDA, CDR2 SQIVND (reference sequence). In nucleotides, the CDR3 is TGTGCCAGTAAAGGGATGTACTATGGCTACACCTTC. Protein: CASKGMYYGYTF.

This chain uses TRBV9 with TRBJ1-1; D remains unclear. The CDR3 covers 15 residues. Germline assignment: CDR1 SGDLS and CDR2 YYNGEE. The V end lost 4 bases, the J end lost 3 bases, and 16 bases lay between the germline ends. This CDR3 is CASSPRRGGDTEAFF. The CDR3 DNA reads as TGTGCCAGCAGCCCCCGGCGGGGTGGGGACACTGAAGCTTTCTTT.

The chain couples TRBV24-1 to TRBJ2-1; D possibly corresponds to TRBD2 (6 bases). The CDR3 has 16 residues. Germline CDR1 and CDR2: KGHDR and SFDVKD. V lost 4 bases and J lost 3, with 15 bases in between. The CDR3 sequence: CATSDPGGGNYNEQFF. The CDR3, as DNA: TGTGCCACCAGTGACCCCGGTGGGGGGAACTACAATGAGCAGTTCTTC.

This clonotype was detected only a few times. This rearrangement joins TRBV4-2 to TRBJ1-2, with 7 bases identical to TRBD1. CDR1 and CDR2 (germline): LGHNA, YNFKEQ. This CDR3 contains 15 residues. Unmatched junction bases numbered 7, after V lost 0 bases and J lost 6 bases. The DNA for the CDR3 is TGTGCCAGCAGCCAAGATCACACAGGGGTTAATGGCTACACCTTC. Its translation is CASSQDHTGVNGYTF.

The chain carries TRBV6-1 and TRBJ2-7, with D tentatively TRBD1 or TRBD2 (5 bases each). Germline values: CDR1 MNHNS, CDR2 SASEGT. The CDR3 totals 15 residues. Trimming took 1 base from V and 2 from J, leaving 12 bases between them. In nucleotides, the CDR3 is TGTGCCAGCAGTGAAGTCCCCCCGGGGCCCTACGAGCAGTACTTC. Amino acids: CASSEVPPGPYEQYF.

This chain connects TRBV2 to TRBJ2-7; 10 bases line up with TRBD2. CDR1 and CDR2 from the germline V gene are SNHLY and FYNNEI. Germline trimming cut 3 bases from V and 7 bases from J; bases unmatched to any gene: 12. CDR3 length: 16 amino acids. In DNA, the CDR3 is TGTGCCAGCAGTGAGTGGGCTAGCGGGGGCCGGCGGGAGCAGTACTTC. It codes for CASSEWASGGRREQYF.

V gene TRBV10-3 combines with J gene TRBJ1-2, with a weak D call TRBD1 (6 bases). CDR1 and CDR2 (germline): ENHRY, SYGVKD. V lost 3 bases to trimming and J lost 3 bases, with 26 bases between them. This CDR3 is 19 amino acids long. CDR3 in DNA: TGTGCCATCAGTGACGGTAACTGGGGGCGCAAAGGACGGGACTATGGCTACACCTTC. As protein: CAISDGNWGRKGRDYGYTF.

The DNA of the CDR3 is TGTGCCTGGAGACAGGATCATGAAGCTTTCTTT. It codes for CAWRQDHEAFF. V is TRBV30 and J is TRBJ1-1; D may be TRBD1 (5 bases). Trimming pared 3 bases from V and 7 bases from J, leaving 9 bases between. The germline V gene encodes CDR1 GTSNPN and CDR2 SVGIG (reference sequence). The CDR3 length is 11 residues. Full variable domain (outside the CDR3, taken from reference TRBV30 and TRBJ1-1): SQTIHQWPATLVQPVGSPLSLECTVEGTSNPNLYWYRQAAGRGLQLLFYSVGIGQISSEVPQNLSASRPQDRQFILSSKKLLLSDSGFYLCAWRQDHEAFFGQGTRLTVV.

The rearrangement joins TRBV7-9 to TRBJ2-7; 11 bases line up with TRBD2. Germline assignment: CDR1 SEHNR and CDR2 FQNEAQ (reference sequence). Trimming cost V 2 bases and J 4 bases; bases outside gene matches: 10. This CDR3 has 17 residues. CDR3 bases: TGTGCCAGCAGCTTAACGGTCTTGGGACTAGCGGAATACGAGCAGTACTTC. This gives the protein CASSLTVLGLAEYEQYF.

J is TRBJ1-5 and V is TRBV2, with 8 bases that match TRBD1. The trim removed 6 bases at V and 1 base at J, leaving 8 bases unmatched. The CDR3 is 16 residues long. Germline V gene lookup returns CDR1 SNHLY and CDR2 FYNNEI. Here the CDR3 DNA reads TGTGCCAGCAGGCCGCACAGGGGGATGAGCAATCAGCCCCAGCATTTT. Its translation: CASRPHRGMSNQPQHF.

The rearrangement uses TRBV6-5 and TRBJ2-1, with 7 bases fitting TRBD2. CDR3 size: 15 residues. Germline V gene sequence: CDR1 MNHEY, CDR2 SVGAGI. With V trimmed by 2 bases and J by 1 base, 2 bases remained unmatched. CDR3 coding DNA: TGTGCCAGCAGTTACGGGGGGGTGTCCTACAATGAGCAGTTCTTC. Protein: CASSYGGVSYNEQFF.

The sample holds one count of this clonotype. V and J are TRBV19 and TRBJ2-2, with D perhaps TRBD2 (5 bases). CDR3 length equals 14 residues. Trimming took off 1 base at V and 6 bases at J, with 9 bases between the two ends. Germline CDR1 and CDR2: LNHDA and SQIVND (reference sequence). In DNA form, the CDR3 reads TGTGCCAGTAGTATAGCCGGGGTAGCCGGGGAGCTGTTTTTT. Translating it yields CASSIAGVAGELFF.

This clonotype was recorded a few times. The rearrangement uses TRBV28 and TRBJ1-2; unclear D gene. Trimming stripped 4 bases from V and 3 bases from J, with 6 bases between. CDR3 length: 12 amino acids. Germline V gene data show CDR1 as MDHEN and CDR2 as SYDVKM. The CDR3 sequence is CASSSTDYGYTF. As DNA, the CDR3 is TGTGCCAGCAGTTCCACAGACTATGGCTACACCTTC.

Only a few counts were recorded for this clonotype. This chain connects TRBV20-1 to TRBJ2-5; tentative D call: TRBD2 (6 bases). The CDR3 covers 13 residues. The germline V gene has CDR1 DFQATT and CDR2 SNEGSKA (reference sequence). CDR3: CSQGPAGTETQYF. CDR3 coding DNA: TGCAGCCAAGGACCAGCGGGTACAGAGACCCAGTACTTC.

The chain has TRBV20-1 and TRBJ1-6, with 7 nucleotides matching TRBD1. Unmatched junction bases numbered 12, after V lost 3 bases and J lost 4 bases. This CDR3 comprises 17 residues. In germline, CDR1 is DFQATT, CDR2 SNEGSKA (reference sequence). CDR3 nucleotides: TGCAGTGCTAGGGAGGGACAGCCAAACGGTTATAATTCACCCCTCCACTTT. This encodes CSAREGQPNGYNSPLHF.

This clonotype occurred a few times. This chain links TRBV30 with TRBJ2-3; no reliable D call. Germline lookup yields CDR1 GTSNPN and CDR2 SVGIG (reference sequence). V was clipped by 3 bases and J by 7 bases, with 11 bases between them. The CDR3 length is 12 residues. The CDR3 bases are TGTGCCTGGAGAAATAGAGCAAATACGCAGTATTTT. It specifies CAWRNRANTQYF.

The table lists this clonotype with a few counts. The V gene is TRBV20-1, the J gene TRBJ1-5; D might be TRBD1 (6 bases). CDR1 is DFQATT, CDR2 SNEGSKA, per germline (reference sequence). The CDR3 loop spans 17 amino acids. V lost 4 bases and J 11 bases, leaving 30 bases between the germline ends. CDR3 loop: CSAKGGGGGMAIRTQHF. The DNA for the CDR3 is TGCAGTGCTAAAGGGGGAGGCGGAGGGATGGCAATCAGGACCCAGCATTTT.

The gene calls are TRBV6-1 and TRBJ1-5; 8 nucleotides match TRBD1. V lost 6 bases and J lost 9; bases outside the gene matches: 13. The CDR3 sequence is 15 residues long. Germline CDR1 MNHNS, CDR2 SASEGT. The CDR3 region is CASRQIQGDSLPQHF. The CDR3 nucleotides are TGTGCCAGCAGACAGATACAGGGGGACAGTCTGCCCCAGCATTTT.